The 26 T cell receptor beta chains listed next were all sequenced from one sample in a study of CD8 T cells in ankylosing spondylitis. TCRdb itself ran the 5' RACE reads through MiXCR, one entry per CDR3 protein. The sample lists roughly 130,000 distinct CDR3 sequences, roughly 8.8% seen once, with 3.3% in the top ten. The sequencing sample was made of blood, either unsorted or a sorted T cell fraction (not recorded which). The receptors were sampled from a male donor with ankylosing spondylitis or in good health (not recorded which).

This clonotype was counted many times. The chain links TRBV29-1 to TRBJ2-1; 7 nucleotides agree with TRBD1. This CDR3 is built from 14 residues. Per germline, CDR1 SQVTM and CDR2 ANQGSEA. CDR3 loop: CSTSTGQLDNEQFF. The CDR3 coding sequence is TGCAGTACTTCGACGGGACAGCTCGACAATGAGCAGTTCTTC.

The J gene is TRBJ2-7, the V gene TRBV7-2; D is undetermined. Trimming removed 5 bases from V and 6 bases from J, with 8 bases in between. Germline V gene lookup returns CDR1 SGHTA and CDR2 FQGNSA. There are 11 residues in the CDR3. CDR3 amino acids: CASSPPVEQYF. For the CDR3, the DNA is TGTGCCAGCAGCCCCCCGGTCGAGCAGTACTTC.

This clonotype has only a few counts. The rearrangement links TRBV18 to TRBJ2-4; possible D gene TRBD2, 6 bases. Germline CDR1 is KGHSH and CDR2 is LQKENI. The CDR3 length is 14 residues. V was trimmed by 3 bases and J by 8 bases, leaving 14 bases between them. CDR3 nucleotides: TGTGCCAGCTCACCGGTCTGGGACTCCCACATTCAGTACTTC. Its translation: CASSPVWDSHIQYF.

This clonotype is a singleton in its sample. CDR3 in DNA: TGCGCCAGCAGCCCCGGGACTAGCACACAAGAGACCCAGTACTTC. The encoded protein is CASSPGTSTQETQYF. The rearrangement joins TRBV5-1 to TRBJ2-5; 9 bases line up with TRBD2. Per germline, CDR1 SGHRS and CDR2 YFSETQ. With V trimmed by 4 bases and J by 2 bases, 6 bases remained unmatched. This CDR3 has 15 residues.

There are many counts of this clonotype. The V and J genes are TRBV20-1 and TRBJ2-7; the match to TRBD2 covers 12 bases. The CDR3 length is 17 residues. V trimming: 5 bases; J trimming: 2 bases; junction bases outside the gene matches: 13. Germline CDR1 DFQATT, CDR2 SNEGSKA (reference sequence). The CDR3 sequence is CSAYILAGGFRTYEQYF. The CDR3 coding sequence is TGCAGTGCTTATATACTAGCGGGAGGCTTCCGAACCTACGAGCAGTACTTC.

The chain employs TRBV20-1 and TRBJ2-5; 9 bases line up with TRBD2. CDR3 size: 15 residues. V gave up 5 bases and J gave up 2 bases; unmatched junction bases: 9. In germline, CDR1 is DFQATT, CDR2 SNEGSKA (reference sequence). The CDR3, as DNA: TGCAGTGCTGGGGGAGCGGGAGGAGTACAAGAGACCCAGTACTTC. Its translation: CSAGGAGGVQETQYF.

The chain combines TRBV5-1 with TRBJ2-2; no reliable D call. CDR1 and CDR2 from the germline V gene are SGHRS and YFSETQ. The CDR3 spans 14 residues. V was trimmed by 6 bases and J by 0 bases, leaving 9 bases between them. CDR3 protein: CASKKEANTGELFF. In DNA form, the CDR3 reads TGCGCCAGCAAGAAGGAAGCGAACACCGGGGAGCTGTTTTTT.

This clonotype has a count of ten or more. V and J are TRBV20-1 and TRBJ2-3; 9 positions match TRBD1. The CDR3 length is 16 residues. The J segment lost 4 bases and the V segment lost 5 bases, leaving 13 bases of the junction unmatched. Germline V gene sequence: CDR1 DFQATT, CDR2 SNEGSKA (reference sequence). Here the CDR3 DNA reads TGCAGTGCTGGGACACAGGGGGCTTTGAGTGCAGATACGCAGTATTTT. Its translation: CSAGTQGALSADTQYF.

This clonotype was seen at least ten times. CDR3: CASRDSWLNEQFF. The CDR3 DNA reads TGTGCCTCCCGAGATTCTTGGTTAAATGAGCAGTTCTTC. This rearrangement joins TRBV7-9 to TRBJ2-1; D not certain. V lost 11 bases to trimming and J lost 7 bases, with 18 bases between them. There are 13 residues in the CDR3. The germline CDR1 and CDR2 sequences are SEHNR and FQNEAQ (reference sequence). The entire variable domain, with the rest obtained from reference TRBV7-9 and TRBJ2-1, is as follows: DTGVSQNPRHKITKRGQNVTFRCDPISEHNRLYWYRQTLGQGPEFLTYFQNEAQLEKSRLLSDRFSAERPKGSFSTLEIQRTEQGDSAMYLCASRDSWLNEQFFGPGTRLTVL.

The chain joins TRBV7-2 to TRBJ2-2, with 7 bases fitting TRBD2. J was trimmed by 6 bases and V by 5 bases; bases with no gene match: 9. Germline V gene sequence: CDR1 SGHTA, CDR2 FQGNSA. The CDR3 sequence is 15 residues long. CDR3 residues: CASSPRTSAAGELFF. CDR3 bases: TGTGCCAGCAGCCCCCGAACTAGCGCGGCCGGGGAGCTGTTTTTT.

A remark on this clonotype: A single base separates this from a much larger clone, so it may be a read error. The CDR3 region has the DNA TGCGCCAGCAGAGAAACAGGGAACACTGACGCTTTCTTT. The encoded protein is CASRETGNTDAFF. The V and J genes are TRBV5-1 and TRBJ1-1; D is perhaps TRBD1 (6 bases). The CDR3 is made up of 13 amino acids. CDR1 SGHRS and CDR2 YFSETQ come from the germline V gene.

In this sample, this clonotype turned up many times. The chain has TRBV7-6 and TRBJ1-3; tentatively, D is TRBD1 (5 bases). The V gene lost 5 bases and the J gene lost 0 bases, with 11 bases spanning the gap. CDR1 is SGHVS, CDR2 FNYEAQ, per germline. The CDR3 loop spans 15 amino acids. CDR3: CASSPTGYSGNTIYF. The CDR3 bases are TGTGCCAGCAGCCCAACAGGATACTCTGGAAACACCATATATTTT.

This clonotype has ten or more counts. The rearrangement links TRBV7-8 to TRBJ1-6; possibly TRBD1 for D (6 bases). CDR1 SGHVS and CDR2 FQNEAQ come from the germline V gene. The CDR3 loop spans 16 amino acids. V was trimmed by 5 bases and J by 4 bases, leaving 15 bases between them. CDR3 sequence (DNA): TGTGCCAGCAGCCCTAGGGGGATGGGGTATAATTCACCCCTCCACTTT. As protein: CASSPRGMGYNSPLHF.

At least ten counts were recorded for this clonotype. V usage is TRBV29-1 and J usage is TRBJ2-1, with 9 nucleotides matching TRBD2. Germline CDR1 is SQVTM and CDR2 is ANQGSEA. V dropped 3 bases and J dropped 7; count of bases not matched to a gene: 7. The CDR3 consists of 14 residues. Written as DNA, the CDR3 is TGCAGCGTTGACCCCGGGACTAGCAGTAATGAGCAGTTCTTC. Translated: CSVDPGTSSNEQFF.

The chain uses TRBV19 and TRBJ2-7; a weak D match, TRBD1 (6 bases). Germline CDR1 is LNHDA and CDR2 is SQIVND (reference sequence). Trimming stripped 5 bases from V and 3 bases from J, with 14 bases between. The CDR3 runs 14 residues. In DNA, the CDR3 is TGTGCCAGTAGTCAGGACAGCCTTCGCTACGAGCAGTACTTC. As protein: CASSQDSLRYEQYF. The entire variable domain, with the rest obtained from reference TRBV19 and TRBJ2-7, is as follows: DGGITQSPKYLFRKEGQNVTLSCEQNLNHDAMYWYRQDPGQGLRLIYYSQIVNDFQKGDIAEGYSVSREKKESFPLTVTSAQKNPTAFYLCASSQDSLRYEQYFGPGTRLTVT.

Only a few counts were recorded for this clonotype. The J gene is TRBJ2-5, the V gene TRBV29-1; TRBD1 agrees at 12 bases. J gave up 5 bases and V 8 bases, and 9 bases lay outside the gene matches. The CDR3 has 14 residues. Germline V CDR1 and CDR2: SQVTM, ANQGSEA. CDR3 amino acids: CSSGTGGVGETQYF. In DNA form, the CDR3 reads TGCAGCTCCGGGACAGGGGGCGTTGGGGAGACCCAGTACTTC.

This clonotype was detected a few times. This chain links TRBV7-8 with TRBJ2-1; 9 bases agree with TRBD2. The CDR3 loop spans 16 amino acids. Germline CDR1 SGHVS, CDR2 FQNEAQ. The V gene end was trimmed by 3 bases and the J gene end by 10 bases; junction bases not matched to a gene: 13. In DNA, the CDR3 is TGTGCCAGCAGCTTGCAGGGACTAGCAGCGCAGGGGGAGCAGTTCTTC. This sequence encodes CASSLQGLAAQGEQFF.

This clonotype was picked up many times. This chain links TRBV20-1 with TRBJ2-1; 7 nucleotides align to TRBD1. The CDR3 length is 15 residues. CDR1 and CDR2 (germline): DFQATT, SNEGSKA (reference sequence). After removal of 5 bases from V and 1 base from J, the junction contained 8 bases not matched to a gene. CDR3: CSADADRVSYNEQFF. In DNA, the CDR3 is TGCAGTGCTGACGCTGACAGGGTATCCTACAATGAGCAGTTCTTC.

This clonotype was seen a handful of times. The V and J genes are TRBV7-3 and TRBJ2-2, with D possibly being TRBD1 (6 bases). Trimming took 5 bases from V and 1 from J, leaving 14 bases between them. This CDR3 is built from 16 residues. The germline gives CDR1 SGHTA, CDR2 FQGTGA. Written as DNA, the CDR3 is TGTGCCAGCAGCCCAAACCCGGGACAGAACACCGGGGAGCTGTTTTTT. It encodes CASSPNPGQNTGELFF.

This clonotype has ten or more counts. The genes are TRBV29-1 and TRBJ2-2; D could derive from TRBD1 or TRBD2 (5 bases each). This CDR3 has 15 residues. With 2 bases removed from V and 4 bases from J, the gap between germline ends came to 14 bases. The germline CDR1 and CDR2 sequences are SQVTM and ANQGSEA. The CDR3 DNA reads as TGCAGCGTTGAAACCGGGGCTTTAACCACCGGGGAGCTGTTTTTT. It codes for CSVETGALTTGELFF.

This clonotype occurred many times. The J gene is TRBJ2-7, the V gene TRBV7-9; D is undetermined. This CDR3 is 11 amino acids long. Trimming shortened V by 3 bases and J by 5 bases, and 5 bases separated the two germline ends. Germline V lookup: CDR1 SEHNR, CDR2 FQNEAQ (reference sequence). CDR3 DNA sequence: TGTGCCAGCAGCTTTACAGACGAGCAGTACTTC. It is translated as CASSFTDEQYF.

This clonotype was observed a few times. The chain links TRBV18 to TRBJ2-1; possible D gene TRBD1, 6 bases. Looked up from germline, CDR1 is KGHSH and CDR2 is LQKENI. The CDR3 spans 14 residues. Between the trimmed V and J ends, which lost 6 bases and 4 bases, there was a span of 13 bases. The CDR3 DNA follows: TGTGCCAGCTCCCCCGGACAGTCTTACAATGAGCAGTTCTTC. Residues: CASSPGQSYNEQFF.

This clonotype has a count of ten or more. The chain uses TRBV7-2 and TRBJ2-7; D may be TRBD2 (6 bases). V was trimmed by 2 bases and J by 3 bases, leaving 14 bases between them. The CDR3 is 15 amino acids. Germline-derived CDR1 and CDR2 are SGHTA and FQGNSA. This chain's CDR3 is CASSLSQGLGYEQYF. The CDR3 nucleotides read TGTGCCAGCAGCTTAAGTCAGGGACTCGGCTACGAGCAGTACTTC.

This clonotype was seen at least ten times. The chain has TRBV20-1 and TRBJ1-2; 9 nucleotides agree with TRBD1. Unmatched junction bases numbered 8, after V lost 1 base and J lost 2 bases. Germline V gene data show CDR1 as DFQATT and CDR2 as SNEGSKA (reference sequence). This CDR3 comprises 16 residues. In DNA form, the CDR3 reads TGCAGTGCTAGAGGGGCACAGGGGGCGCGGAACTATGGCTACACCTTC. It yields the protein CSARGAQGARNYGYTF.

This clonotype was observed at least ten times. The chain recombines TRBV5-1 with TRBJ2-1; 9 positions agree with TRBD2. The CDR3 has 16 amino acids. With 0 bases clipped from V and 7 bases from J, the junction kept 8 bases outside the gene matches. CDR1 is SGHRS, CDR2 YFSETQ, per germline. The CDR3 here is CASSLGGGLAINEQFF. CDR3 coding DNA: TGCGCCAGCAGCTTGGGGGGGGGACTAGCCATAAATGAGCAGTTCTTC.

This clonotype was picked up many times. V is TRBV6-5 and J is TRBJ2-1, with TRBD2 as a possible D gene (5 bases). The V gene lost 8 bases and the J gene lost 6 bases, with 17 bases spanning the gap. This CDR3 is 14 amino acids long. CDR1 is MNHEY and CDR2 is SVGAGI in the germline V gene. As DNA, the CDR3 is TGTGCCAGCTGTTGGACTCGCCTCTGCAATGAGCAGTTCTTC. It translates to CASCWTRLCNEQFF.